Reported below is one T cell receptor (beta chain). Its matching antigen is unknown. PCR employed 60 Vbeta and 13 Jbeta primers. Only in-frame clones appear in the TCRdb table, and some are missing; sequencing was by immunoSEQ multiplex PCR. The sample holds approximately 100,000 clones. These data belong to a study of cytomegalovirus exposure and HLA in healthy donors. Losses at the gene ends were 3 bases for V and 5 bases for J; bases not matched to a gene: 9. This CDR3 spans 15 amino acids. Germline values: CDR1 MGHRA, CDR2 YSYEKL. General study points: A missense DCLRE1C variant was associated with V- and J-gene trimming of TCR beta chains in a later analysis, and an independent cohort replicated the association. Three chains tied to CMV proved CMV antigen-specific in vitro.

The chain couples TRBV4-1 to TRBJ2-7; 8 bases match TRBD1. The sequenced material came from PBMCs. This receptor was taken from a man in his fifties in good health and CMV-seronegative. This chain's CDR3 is CASSHEGQVGDEQYF. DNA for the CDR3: TGCGCCAGCAGCCATGAGGGACAGGTCGGCGACGAGCAGTACTTC.